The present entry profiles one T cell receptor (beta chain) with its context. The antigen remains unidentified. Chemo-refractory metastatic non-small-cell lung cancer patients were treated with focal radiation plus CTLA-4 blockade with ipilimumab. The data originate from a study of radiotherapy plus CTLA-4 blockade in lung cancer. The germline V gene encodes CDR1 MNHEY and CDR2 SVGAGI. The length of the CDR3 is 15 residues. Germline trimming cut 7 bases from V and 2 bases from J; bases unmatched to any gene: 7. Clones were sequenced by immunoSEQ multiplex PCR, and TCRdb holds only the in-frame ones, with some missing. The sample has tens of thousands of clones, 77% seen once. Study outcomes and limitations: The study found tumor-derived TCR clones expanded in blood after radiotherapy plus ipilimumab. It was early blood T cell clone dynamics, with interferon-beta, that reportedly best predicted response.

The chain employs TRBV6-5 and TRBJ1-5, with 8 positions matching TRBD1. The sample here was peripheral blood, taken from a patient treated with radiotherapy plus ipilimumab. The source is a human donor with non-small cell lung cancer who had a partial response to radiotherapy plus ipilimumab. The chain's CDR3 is CASKIQGEGNQPQHF. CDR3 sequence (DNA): TGTGCCAGCAAGATACAGGGGGAAGGCAATCAGCCCCAGCATTTT.